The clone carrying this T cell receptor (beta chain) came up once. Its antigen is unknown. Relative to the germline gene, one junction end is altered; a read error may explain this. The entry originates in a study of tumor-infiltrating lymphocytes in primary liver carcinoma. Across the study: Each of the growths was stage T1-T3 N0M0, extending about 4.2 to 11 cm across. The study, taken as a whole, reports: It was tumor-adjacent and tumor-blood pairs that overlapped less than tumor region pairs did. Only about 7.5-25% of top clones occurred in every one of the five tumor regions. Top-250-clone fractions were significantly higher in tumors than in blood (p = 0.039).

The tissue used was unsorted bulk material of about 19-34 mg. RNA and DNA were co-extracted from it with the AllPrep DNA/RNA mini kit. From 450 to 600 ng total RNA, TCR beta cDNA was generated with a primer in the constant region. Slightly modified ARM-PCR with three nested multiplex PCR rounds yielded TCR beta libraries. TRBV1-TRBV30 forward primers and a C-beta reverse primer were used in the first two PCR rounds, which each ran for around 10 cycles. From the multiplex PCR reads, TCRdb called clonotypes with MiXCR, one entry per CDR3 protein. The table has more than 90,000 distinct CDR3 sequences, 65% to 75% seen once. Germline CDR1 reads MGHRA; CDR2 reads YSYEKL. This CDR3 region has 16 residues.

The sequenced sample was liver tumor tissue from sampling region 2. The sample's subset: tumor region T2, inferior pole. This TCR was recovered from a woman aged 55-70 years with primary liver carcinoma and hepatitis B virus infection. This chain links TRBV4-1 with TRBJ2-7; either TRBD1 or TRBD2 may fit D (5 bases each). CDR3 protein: CAGSQGPDWGTYEQYF. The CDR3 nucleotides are TGCGCCGGCAGCCAAGGTCCGGACTGGGGGACCTACGAGCAGTATTTC.